A single sample is the source of the 3 T cell receptor beta chains below, sequenced in a study of blood T cell repertoires in COVID-19 (dated by TCRdb to 2018 to 2021). The library was prepared using the immunoSEQ multiplex PCR assay. The table comes from immuneACCESS by way of TCRdb, which keeps in-frame sequences with V and J called. Part of the clones is missing from these tables; in studies checked, under half for an unresolved V gene and the rest for unknown reasons. This sample is represented by about 380,000 clones; about 89% of them were singletons. The ten most abundant clones make up 0.95% to 1.5% of the sample. Sequencing input: peripheral blood. All receptors come from a man aged 40-50 years with acute or convalescent COVID-19.

This rearrangement joins TRBV19 to TRBJ1-2, with 10 bases fitting TRBD1. After removal of 7 bases from V and 3 bases from J, the junction contained 11 bases not matched to a gene. This CDR3 has 16 amino acids. CDR1 and CDR2 (germline): LNHDA, SQIVND (reference sequence). The DNA of the CDR3 is TGTGCCAGTACCCCAAACCGGGACAGGGGTTACTATGGCTACACCTTC. This gives the protein CASTPNRDRGYYGYTF.

This clone was seen once. The rearrangement uses TRBV4-1 and TRBJ1-2; 8 nucleotides agree with TRBD1. V was clipped by 4 bases and J by 4 bases; unmatched bases: 5. Per germline, CDR1 MGHRA and CDR2 YSYEKL. This CDR3 spans 14 amino acids. CDR3 amino acids: CASSPDRGGYGYTF. The CDR3, as DNA: TGCGCCAGCAGCCCCGACAGGGGCGGCTATGGCTACACCTTC.

This chain links TRBV25-1 with TRBJ1-3; D is uncertain. CDR1 MGHDK and CDR2 SYGVNS come from the germline V gene. V was clipped by 3 bases and J by 0 bases, with 9 bases between them. The CDR3 is made up of 15 amino acids. The CDR3 DNA follows: TGTGCCAGCAGTGATGGGCAGTTCTCTGGAAACACCATATATTTT. Translation: CASSDGQFSGNTIYF.